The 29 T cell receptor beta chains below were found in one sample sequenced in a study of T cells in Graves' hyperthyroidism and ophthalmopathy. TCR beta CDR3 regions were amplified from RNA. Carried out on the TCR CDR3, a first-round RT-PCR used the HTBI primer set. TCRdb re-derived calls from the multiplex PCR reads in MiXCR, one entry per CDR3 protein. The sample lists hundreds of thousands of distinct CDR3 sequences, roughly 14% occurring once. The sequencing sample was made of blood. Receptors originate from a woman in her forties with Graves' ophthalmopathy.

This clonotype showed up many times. The chain's CDR3 is CSVEETGPTYEQYF. DNA of the CDR3: TGCAGCGTTGAAGAAACAGGGCCAACCTACGAGCAGTACTTC. V and J are TRBV29-1 and TRBJ2-7, with D possibly TRBD1 on 6 matching bases. The V and J ends lost 0 bases and 2 bases respectively, with 11 bases between them. Germline CDR1 and CDR2: SQVTM and ANQGSEA. The CDR3 extends over 14 amino acids.

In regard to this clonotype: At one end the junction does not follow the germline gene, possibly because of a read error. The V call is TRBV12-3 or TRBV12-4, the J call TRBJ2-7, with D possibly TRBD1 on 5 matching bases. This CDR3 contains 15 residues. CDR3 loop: CASSFSGQRAYEQYF. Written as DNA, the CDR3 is TGCGCCAGCAGTTTCTCAGGGCAGAGAGCCTACGAGCAGTACTTC.

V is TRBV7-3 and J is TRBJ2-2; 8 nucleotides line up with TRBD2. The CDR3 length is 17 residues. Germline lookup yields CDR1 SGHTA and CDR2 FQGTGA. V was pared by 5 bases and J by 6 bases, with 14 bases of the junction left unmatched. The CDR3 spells CASSKPGLGSHPGELFF. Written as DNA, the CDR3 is TGTGCCAGCAGCAAACCGGGACTAGGAAGTCATCCCGGGGAGCTGTTTTTT.

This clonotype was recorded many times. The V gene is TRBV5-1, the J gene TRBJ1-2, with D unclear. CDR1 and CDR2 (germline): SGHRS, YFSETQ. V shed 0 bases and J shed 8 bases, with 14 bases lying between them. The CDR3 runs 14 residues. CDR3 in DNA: TGCGCCAGCAGCTTGGAAGAGGGAAGGGAAGGCTACACCTTC. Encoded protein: CASSLEEGREGYTF.

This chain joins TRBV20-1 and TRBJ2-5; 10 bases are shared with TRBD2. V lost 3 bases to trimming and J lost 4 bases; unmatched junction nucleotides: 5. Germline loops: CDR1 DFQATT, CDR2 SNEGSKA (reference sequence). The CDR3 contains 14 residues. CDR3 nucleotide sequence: TGCAGTGCTAGGCTAGCGGGAGAGCGAGAGACCCAGTACTTC. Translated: CSARLAGERETQYF.

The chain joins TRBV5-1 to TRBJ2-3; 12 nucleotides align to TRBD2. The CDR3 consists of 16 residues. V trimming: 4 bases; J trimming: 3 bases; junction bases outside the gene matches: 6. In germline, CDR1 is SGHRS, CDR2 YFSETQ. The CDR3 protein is CASSALAGGRTDTQYF. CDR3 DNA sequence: TGCGCCAGCAGCGCCCTAGCGGGAGGGAGGACAGATACGCAGTATTTT. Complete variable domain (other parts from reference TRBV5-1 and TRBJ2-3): KAGVTQTPRYLIKTRGQQVTLSCSPISGHRSVSWYQQTPGQGLQFLFEYFSETQRNKGNFPGRFSGRQFSNSRSEMNVSTLELGDSALYLCASSALAGGRTDTQYFGPGTRLTVL.

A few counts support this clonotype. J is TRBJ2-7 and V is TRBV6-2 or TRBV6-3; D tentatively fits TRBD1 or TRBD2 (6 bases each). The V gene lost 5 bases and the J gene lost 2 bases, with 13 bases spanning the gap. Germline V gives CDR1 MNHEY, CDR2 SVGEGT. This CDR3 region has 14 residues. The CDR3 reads CASSQPGATYEQYF. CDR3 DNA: TGTGCCAGCAGTCAACCGGGGGCTACCTACGAGCAGTACTTC.

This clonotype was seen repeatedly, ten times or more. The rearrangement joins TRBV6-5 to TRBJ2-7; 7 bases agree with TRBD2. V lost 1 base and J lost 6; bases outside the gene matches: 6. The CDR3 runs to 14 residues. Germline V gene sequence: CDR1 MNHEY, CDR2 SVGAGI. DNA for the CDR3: TGTGCCAGCAGTTACTGGCGGGAGTCTGGCGAGCAGTACTTC. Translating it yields CASSYWRESGEQYF.

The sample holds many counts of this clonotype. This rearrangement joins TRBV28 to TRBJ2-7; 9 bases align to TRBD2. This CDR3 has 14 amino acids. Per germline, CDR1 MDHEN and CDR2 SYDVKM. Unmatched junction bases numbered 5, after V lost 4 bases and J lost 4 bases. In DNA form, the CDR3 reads TGTGCCAGCAGTTGGAACGCGGGAGGGTACGAGCAGTACTTC. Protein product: CASSWNAGGYEQYF.

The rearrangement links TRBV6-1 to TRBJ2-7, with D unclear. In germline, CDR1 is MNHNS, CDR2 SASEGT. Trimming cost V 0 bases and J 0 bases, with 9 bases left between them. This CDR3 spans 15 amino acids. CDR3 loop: CASSEAIGYSYEQYF. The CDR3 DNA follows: TGTGCCAGCAGTGAAGCGATCGGGTACTCCTACGAGCAGTACTTC.

The CDR3 nucleotides read TGTGCCAGTAGTATACAGGGGGACAGGGTCTCGGGAACTGAAGCTTTCTTT. Its protein is CASSIQGDRVSGTEAFF. V and J are TRBV19 and TRBJ1-1; TRBD1 matches 9 bases. This CDR3 spans 17 amino acids. Germline assignment: CDR1 LNHDA and CDR2 SQIVND (reference sequence). Trimming removed 2 bases from V and 5 bases from J; junction bases left unmatched: 12.

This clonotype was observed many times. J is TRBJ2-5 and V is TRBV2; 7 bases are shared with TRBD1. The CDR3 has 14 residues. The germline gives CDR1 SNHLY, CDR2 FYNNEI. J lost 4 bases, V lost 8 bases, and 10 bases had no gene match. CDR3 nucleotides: TGTGCCAGCTACGACAGGGATAGGAGAGAGACCCAGTACTTC. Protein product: CASYDRDRRETQYF.

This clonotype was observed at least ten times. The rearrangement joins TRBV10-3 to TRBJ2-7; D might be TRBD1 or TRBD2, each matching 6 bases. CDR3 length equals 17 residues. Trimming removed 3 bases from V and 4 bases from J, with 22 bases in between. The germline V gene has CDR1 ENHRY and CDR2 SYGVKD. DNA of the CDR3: TGTGCCATCAGTGAACGAGCGGGCGGGCAGGGGAATTACGAGCAGTACTTC. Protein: CAISERAGGQGNYEQYF.

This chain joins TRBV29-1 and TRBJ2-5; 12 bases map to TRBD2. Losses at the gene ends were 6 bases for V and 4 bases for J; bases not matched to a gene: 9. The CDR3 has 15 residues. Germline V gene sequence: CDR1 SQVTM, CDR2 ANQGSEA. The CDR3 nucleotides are TGCAGCGTGGTACTAGCGGGAGGCCTCCGAGAGACCCAGTACTTC. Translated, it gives CSVVLAGGLRETQYF.

The CDR3 loop reads CASSLLGGREGETQYF. DNA of the CDR3: TGTGCCAGCAGTTTACTTGGTGGCCGGGAAGGTGAGACCCAGTACTTC. The rearrangement links TRBV27 to TRBJ2-5; TRBD2 might be the D (5 bases). Germline CDR1 MNHEY, CDR2 SMNVEV (reference sequence). The CDR3 sequence is 16 residues long. Deletions cut 2 bases from V and 5 bases from J, with 18 bases between.

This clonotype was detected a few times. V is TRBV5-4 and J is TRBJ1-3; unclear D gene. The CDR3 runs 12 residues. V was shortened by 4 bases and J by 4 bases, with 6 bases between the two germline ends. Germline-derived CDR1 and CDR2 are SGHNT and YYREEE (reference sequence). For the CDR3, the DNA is TGTGCCAGCAGCGAACCGGGAAACACCATATATTTT. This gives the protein CASSEPGNTIYF.

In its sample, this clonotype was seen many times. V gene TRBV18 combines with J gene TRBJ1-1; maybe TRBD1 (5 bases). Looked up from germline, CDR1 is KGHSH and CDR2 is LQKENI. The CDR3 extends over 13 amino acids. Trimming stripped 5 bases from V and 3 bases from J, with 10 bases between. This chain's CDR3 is CASSMDMDTEAFF. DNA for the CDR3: TGTGCCAGCTCAATGGACATGGACACTGAAGCTTTCTTT. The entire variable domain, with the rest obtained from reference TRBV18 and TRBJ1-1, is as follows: NAGVMQNPRHLVRRRGQEARLRCSPMKGHSHVYWYRQLPEEGLKFMVYLQKENIIDESGMPKERFSAEFPKEGPSILRIQQVVRGDSAAYFCASSMDMDTEAFFGQGTRLTVV.

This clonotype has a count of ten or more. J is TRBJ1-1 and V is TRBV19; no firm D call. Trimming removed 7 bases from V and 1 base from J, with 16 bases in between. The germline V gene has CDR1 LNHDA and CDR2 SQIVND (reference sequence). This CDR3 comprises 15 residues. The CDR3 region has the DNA TGTGCCAGTACCTTACGAGGTGGAGAGAACACTGAAGCTTTCTTT. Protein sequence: CASTLRGGENTEAFF.

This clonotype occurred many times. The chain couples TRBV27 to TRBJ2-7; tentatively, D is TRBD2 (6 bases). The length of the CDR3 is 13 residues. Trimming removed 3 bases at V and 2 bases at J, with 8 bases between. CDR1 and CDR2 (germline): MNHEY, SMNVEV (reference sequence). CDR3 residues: CASSLREAYEQYF. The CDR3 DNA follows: TGTGCCAGCAGTTTGAGGGAGGCCTACGAGCAGTACTTC.

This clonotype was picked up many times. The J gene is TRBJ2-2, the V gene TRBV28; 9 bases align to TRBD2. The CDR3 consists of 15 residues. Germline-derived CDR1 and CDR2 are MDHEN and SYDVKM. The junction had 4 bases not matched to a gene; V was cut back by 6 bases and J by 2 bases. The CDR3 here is CASRLLAGNTGELFF. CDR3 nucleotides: TGTGCCAGCAGGCTACTAGCGGGCAACACCGGGGAGCTGTTTTTT.

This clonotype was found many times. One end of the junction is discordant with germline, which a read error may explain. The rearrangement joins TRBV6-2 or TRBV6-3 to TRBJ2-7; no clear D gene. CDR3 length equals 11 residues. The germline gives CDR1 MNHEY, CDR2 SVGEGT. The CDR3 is CASSDSREQYF. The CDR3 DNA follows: TGTGCCAGCAGTGACTCTAGAGAGCAGTACTTC.

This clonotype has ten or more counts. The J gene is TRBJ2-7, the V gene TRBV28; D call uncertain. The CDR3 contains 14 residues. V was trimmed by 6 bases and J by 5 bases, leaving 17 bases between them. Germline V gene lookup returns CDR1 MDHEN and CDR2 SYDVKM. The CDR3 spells CASSPRPHLHEQYF. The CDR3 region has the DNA TGTGCCAGCAGCCCCAGACCCCATCTACACGAGCAGTACTTC.

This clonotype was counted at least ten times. The CDR3 reads CASSSGLGGTGELFF. For the CDR3, the DNA is TGCGCCAGCAGCAGCGGACTAGGGGGGACCGGGGAGCTGTTTTTT. This chain links TRBV4-1 with TRBJ2-2, with D perhaps TRBD2 (7 bases). The CDR3 has 15 amino acids. Germline-derived CDR1 and CDR2 are MGHRA and YSYEKL. Between the trimmed V and J ends, which lost 5 bases and 5 bases, there was a span of 15 bases.

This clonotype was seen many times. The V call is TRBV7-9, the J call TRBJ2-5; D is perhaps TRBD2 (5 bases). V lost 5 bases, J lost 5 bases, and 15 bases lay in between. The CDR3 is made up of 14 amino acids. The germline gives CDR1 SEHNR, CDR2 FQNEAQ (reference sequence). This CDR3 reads CASSLGLGRETQYF. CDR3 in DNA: TGTGCCAGCAGCCTCGGACTGGGAAGGGAGACCCAGTACTTC. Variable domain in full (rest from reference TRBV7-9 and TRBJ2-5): DTGVSQNPRHKITKRGQNVTFRCDPISEHNRLYWYRQTLGQGPEFLTYFQNEAQLEKSRLLSDRFSAERPKGSFSTLEIQRTEQGDSAMYLCASSLGLGRETQYFGPGTRLLVL.

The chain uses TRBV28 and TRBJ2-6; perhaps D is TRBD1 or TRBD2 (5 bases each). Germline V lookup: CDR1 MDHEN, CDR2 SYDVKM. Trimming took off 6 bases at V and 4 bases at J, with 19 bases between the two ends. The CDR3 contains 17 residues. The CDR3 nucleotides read TGTGCCAGCAGATCGGGGCAAGCGAACACCGGGGCCAACGTCCTGACTTTC. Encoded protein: CASRSGQANTGANVLTF.

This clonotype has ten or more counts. CDR3 sequence: CARRARASYEQYF. CDR3 DNA sequence: TGTGCCAGAAGGGCCAGGGCGTCCTACGAGCAGTACTTC. This sequence joins TRBV2 and TRBJ2-7, with a weak D call TRBD1 (5 bases). CDR3 length: 13 amino acids. Germline V lookup: CDR1 SNHLY, CDR2 FYNNEI. With 9 bases removed from V and 1 base from J, the gap between germline ends came to 13 bases.

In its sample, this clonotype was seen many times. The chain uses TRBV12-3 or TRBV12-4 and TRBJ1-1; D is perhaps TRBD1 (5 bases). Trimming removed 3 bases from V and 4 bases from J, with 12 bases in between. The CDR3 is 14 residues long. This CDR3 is CASSLGELGTEAFF. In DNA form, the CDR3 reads TGTGCCAGCAGTTTGGGGGAATTGGGCACTGAAGCTTTCTTT.

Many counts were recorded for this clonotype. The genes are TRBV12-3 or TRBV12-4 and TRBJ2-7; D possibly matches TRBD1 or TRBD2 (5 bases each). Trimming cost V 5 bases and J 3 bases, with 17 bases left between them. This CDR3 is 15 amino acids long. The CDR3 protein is CASSPRDGGRYEQYF. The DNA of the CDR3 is TGTGCCAGCAGTCCCCGGGACGGCGGACGCTACGAGCAGTACTTC.

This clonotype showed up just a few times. The CDR3 nucleotides read TGCAGTGCTAGGACCGGGACTAGCGGCTGGGAGCAGTACTTC. Translated, it gives CSARTGTSGWEQYF. The chain employs TRBV20-1 and TRBJ2-7; the match to TRBD2 covers 11 bases. Germline CDR1 and CDR2: DFQATT and SNEGSKA (reference sequence). Trimming removed 3 bases from V and 7 bases from J; junction bases left unmatched: 8. This CDR3 contains 14 residues.